These 16 T cell receptor beta chains were sequenced from one sample in a study of blood T cell repertoires in COVID-19 (dated by TCRdb to about 2020). Library prep was done by the immunoSEQ multiplex PCR assay. TCRdb re-hosts the immuneACCESS table, in-frame sequences only. Its copies lack some clones; in the studies checked, an unresolved V gene accounts for under half of them, and the cause for the rest is not known. The sample table lists tens of thousands of clones, about four fifths of them with a count of one. Around 5.3% of the sample goes to the ten largest clones. Sample: peripheral blood. The origin of the receptors is a woman aged 55-69 years with acute or convalescent COVID-19.

This chain joins TRBV6-5 and TRBJ1-3, with D maybe TRBD1 (6 bases). The CDR3 extends over 13 amino acids. Germline V gene data show CDR1 as MNHEY and CDR2 as SVGAGI. V was pared by 8 bases and J by 9 bases, with 17 bases between. This chain's CDR3 is CASWGGAGATIYF. The CDR3 DNA sequence: TGTGCCAGCTGGGGGGGCGCGGGGGCCACCATATATTTT.

The CDR3 here is CASSFPGPTNEKLFF. The CDR3 DNA is TGTGCCAGTAGCTTCCCAGGGCCAACTAATGAAAAACTGTTTTTT. The chain is built from TRBV19 and TRBJ1-4; D possibly corresponds to TRBD1 (5 bases). V was pared by 6 bases and J by 0 bases, with 11 bases between. The CDR3 runs to 15 residues. Germline V gene lookup returns CDR1 LNHDA and CDR2 SQIVND (reference sequence).

This chain uses TRBV7-6 with TRBJ2-2; possible D gene TRBD2, 6 bases. The CDR3 length is 15 residues. V lost 5 bases, J lost 2 bases, and 12 bases lay in between. The germline CDR1 and CDR2 sequences are SGHVS and FNYEAQ. CDR3 bases: TGTGCCAGCAGCCTTGGAGGGATCAACACCGGGGAGCTGTTTTTT. This translates into CASSLGGINTGELFF.

Here the CDR3 reads CATTGTEQYF. CDR3 bases: TGTGCCACCACCGGTACCGAGCAGTACTTC. The chain combines TRBV2 with TRBJ2-7; the D is unclear. The V and J ends lost 10 bases and 6 bases respectively, with 10 bases between them. The CDR3 loop spans 10 amino acids. Germline V lookup: CDR1 SNHLY, CDR2 FYNNEI. The full variable domain, in which reference TRBV2 and TRBJ2-7 provide the parts outside the CDR3, is EPEVTQTPSHQVTQMGQEVILRCVPISNHLYFYWYRQILGQKVEFLVSFYNNEISEKSEIFDDQFSVERPDGSNFTLKIRSTKLEDSAMYFCATTGTEQYFGPGTRLTVT.

This sequence joins TRBV5-6 and TRBJ2-7; no firm D call. Germline-derived CDR1 and CDR2 are SGHDT and YYEEEE. The CDR3 runs 14 residues. Deletions cut 1 base from V and 10 bases from J, with 18 bases between. Here the CDR3 reads CASSLQALSFEQYF. CDR3 in DNA: TGTGCCAGCAGCTTGCAAGCCCTATCCTTCGAACAGTACTTC.

The J gene is TRBJ1-5, the V gene TRBV30, with D unclear. The ends were cut back, 3 bases at V and 5 bases at J, with 8 bases in the middle. This CDR3 is 12 amino acids long. The germline V gene encodes CDR1 GTSNPN and CDR2 SVGIG (reference sequence). This chain's CDR3 is CAWSGDHQPQHF. In nucleotides, the CDR3 is TGTGCCTGGAGCGGAGACCATCAGCCCCAGCATTTT.

The DNA of the CDR3 is TGTGCCAGCAGCGCCTCCGGGACAGGGGGGAATTCACCCCTCCACTTT. Its protein product is CASSASGTGGNSPLHF. The chain is built from TRBV9 and TRBJ1-6; 11 nucleotides agree with TRBD1. The germline V gene encodes CDR1 SGDLS and CDR2 YYNGEE. The trim removed 3 bases at V and 7 bases at J, leaving 6 bases unmatched. The CDR3 contains 16 residues.

This clone appeared a few times. The chain joins TRBV6-4 to TRBJ2-3; 8 nucleotides match TRBD2. CDR3 length: 16 amino acids. With 0 bases clipped from V and 4 bases from J, the junction kept 6 bases outside the gene matches. Germline CDR1 MRHNA, CDR2 SNTAGT. CDR3 in DNA: TGTGCCAGCAGTGACTCGGTCGGGGGGGCCGCAGATACGCAGTATTTT. Protein sequence: CASSDSVGGAADTQYF.

This clone appeared a single time. The chain is built from TRBV6-5 and TRBJ2-2, with a tentative D call TRBD1 (6 bases). V gave up 6 bases and J gave up 5 bases, with 10 bases separating them. The CDR3 covers 13 residues. Per germline, CDR1 MNHEY and CDR2 SVGAGI. The DNA for the CDR3 is TGTGCCAGCAGCCCACAGGGAACCGGGGAGCTGTTTTTT. Encoded protein: CASSPQGTGELFF.

CDR3 amino acids: CASSPQTGPGGTGELFF. CDR3 in DNA: TGTGCCAGCAGTCCACAGACAGGGCCAGGGGGCACCGGGGAGCTGTTTTTT. The chain links TRBV27 to TRBJ2-2; the match to TRBD1 covers 7 bases. Germline CDR1 reads MNHEY; CDR2 reads SMNVEV (reference sequence). The CDR3 runs 17 residues. With 5 bases clipped from V and 4 bases from J, the junction kept 13 bases outside the gene matches.

The chain recombines TRBV7-2 with TRBJ2-7, with 10 bases aligning to TRBD2. The CDR3 length is 15 residues. Losses at the gene ends were 3 bases for V and 0 bases for J; bases not matched to a gene: 2. CDR1 and CDR2 from the germline V gene are SGHTA and FQGNSA. In DNA, the CDR3 is TGTGCCAGCAGCTTCAGCGGGAGGGCCTCCTACGAGCAGTACTTC. Its translation: CASSFSGRASYEQYF.

This chain connects TRBV30 to TRBJ1-6; D perhaps matches TRBD1 (5 bases). Germline lookup yields CDR1 GTSNPN and CDR2 SVGIG (reference sequence). V dropped 8 bases and J dropped 5 bases, with 19 bases sitting between them. This CDR3 has 15 residues. The CDR3 DNA reads TGTGCCCAAACTCGCGGGACGTTGAATAATTCACCCCTCCACTTT. Translated: CAQTRGTLNNSPLHF.

This clone appeared a single time. J is TRBJ1-1 and V is TRBV3-1 (or the pseudogene TRBV3-2), with 7 positions matching TRBD1. CDR3 length: 12 amino acids. J was trimmed by 11 bases and V by 7 bases; bases with no gene match: 10. CDR1 and CDR2 (germline): LGHDT, YNNKEL (reference sequence). CDR3 bases: TGTGCCAGCACGTTCGGGGCAGGGGGGGCTTTCTTT. This sequence encodes CASTFGAGGAFF.

This chain links TRBV2 with TRBJ2-5; D unclear. Trimming cost V 1 base and J 7 bases, with 10 bases left between them. In germline, CDR1 is SNHLY, CDR2 FYNNEI. The length of the CDR3 is 13 residues. The DNA of the CDR3 is TGTGCCAGCAGTGAAGGCCGAAGCTGGACCCAGTACTTC. Residues: CASSEGRSWTQYF. The whole variable domain, filled in from reference TRBV2 and TRBJ2-5, reads EPEVTQTPSHQVTQMGQEVILRCVPISNHLYFYWYRQILGQKVEFLVSFYNNEISEKSEIFDDQFSVERPDGSNFTLKIRSTKLEDSAMYFCASSEGRSWTQYFGPGTRLLVL.

CDR3 in amino acids: CATQYDGQGNSPLHF. The CDR3 DNA follows: TGTGCCACCCAATACGACGGACAGGGAAATTCACCCCTCCACTTT. The chain is built from TRBV19 and TRBJ1-6, with 8 bases identical to TRBD1. V lost 10 bases and J lost 7; bases outside the gene matches: 12. Germline loops: CDR1 LNHDA, CDR2 SQIVND (reference sequence). The CDR3 covers 15 residues.

The chain is built from TRBV11-2 and TRBJ1-4, with a possible D match to TRBD1 (5 bases). CDR1 and CDR2 from the germline V gene are SGHAT and FQNNGV. The V and J ends lost 5 bases and 8 bases respectively, with 15 bases between them. There are 14 residues in the CDR3. The CDR3 loop is CASSHPGVYEKLFF. DNA of the CDR3: TGTGCCAGCAGCCATCCGGGGGTTTACGAAAAACTGTTTTTT.